This is a list of T cell receptor beta chains from one sample in a study of T cell responses to AZD1222 COVID-19 vaccine. This table comes from immunoSEQ multiplex PCR, and its TCRdb copy is limited to in-frame clones, with some not included. Of 120,000 or so clones listed, about 93% are singletons. The starting material was peripheral blood, obtained 28 days after the second dose of the MenACWY control vaccine. The receptors were sampled from an adult who received the MenACWY meningococcal vaccine as a control. Both conserved end residues are part of each CDR3. D genes are given only for firm matches. Part of the rows lack a size; the others show once, few, many or a class for expanded clones.

d_call	v_call	clone_size	j_call	cdr3_nt	cdr3_aa
TRBD1	TRBV19	NA	TRBJ1-2	TGTGCCAGTAACCCGGGACAGGGGGCGGTTGGCTACACCTTC	CASNPGQGAVGYTF
TRBD2	TRBV27	NA	TRBJ2-3	TGTGCCAGCAGTTTGGGACTAGCGGGGGGCACGCAGTATTTT	CASSLGLAGGTQYF
TRBD1	TRBV3-1/TRBV3-2	once	TRBJ2-1	TGTGCCAGCAGCCAAGAAGGGACAGGGTTTGTTGAGCAGTTCTTC	CASSQEGTGFVEQFF
TRBD1	TRBV7-3	NA	TRBJ2-1	TGTGCCAGCAGCACCTCGACAGGGGTGAATGAGCAGTTCTTC	CASSTSTGVNEQFF
NA	TRBV4-1	few	TRBJ2-1	TGCGCCAGCAGCCAAGAAGGTCAGACGTCGTGGTACAATGAGCAGTTCTTC	CASSQEGQTSWYNEQFF
TRBD1	TRBV11-2	NA	TRBJ1-4	TGTGCCAGCAGCCCAGACAGGGTGAATGAAAAACTGTTTTTT	CASSPDRVNEKLFF
NA	TRBV11-2	NA	TRBJ2-1	TGTGCCAGCAGCTTTGGGAGGTCGGAAACCTACAATGAGCAGTTCTTC	CASSFGRSETYNEQFF
NA	TRBV3-1/TRBV3-2	NA	TRBJ2-3	TGTGCCAGCAGCCATCGGGGTACGCAGTATTTT	CASSHRGTQYF
NA	TRBV7-9	NA	TRBJ1-2	TGTGCCAGCAGCTTGGGGGACCGGGGCTACACCTTC	CASSLGDRGYTF
TRBD1	TRBV5-1	few	TRBJ2-2	TGCGCCAGCACGCTACAGGGGTCCGGGGAGCTGTTTTTT	CASTLQGSGELFF
TRBD1	TRBV24-1	NA	TRBJ2-2	TGTGCCACCAGTGACGGGACAGGAGGCACCGGGGAGCTGTTTTTT	CATSDGTGGTGELFF
TRBD2	TRBV2	NA	TRBJ2-1	TGTGCCAGCATTGGGACTAGCGGGAAGGGTGAGCAGTTCTTC	CASIGTSGKGEQFF
NA	TRBV6-2/TRBV6-3	NA	TRBJ2-2	TGTGCCAGCAGTTACGCGGGGGCCCTGGGCGGGGAGCTGTTTTTT	CASSYAGALGGELFF
NA	TRBV6-2/TRBV6-3	NA	TRBJ1-5	TGTGCCAGCAACCCTCAGGGAAATCAGCCCCAGCATTTT	CASNPQGNQPQHF
NA	TRBV3-1/TRBV3-2	NA	TRBJ2-2	TGTGCCAGCAGCCAAGTGGTTGGGTCCGGGGAGCTGTTTTTT	CASSQVVGSGELFF
NA	TRBV29-1	NA	TRBJ2-2	TGCAGCGCGCCCGGTGGGACCGGGGAGCTGTTTTTT	CSAPGGTGELFF
TRBD2	TRBV28	NA	TRBJ2-2	TGTGCCAGCAGGGGGGGGACCGGGGAGCTGTTTTTT	CASRGGTGELFF
NA	TRBV7-9	NA	TRBJ1-4	TGTGCCAGCAGCTTATTCTCGGGCAATGAAAAACTGTTTTTT	CASSLFSGNEKLFF
NA	TRBV13	NA	TRBJ1-1	TGTGCCAGCAGACCCGCGAATTCCCCTGAAGCTTTCTTT	CASRPANSPEAFF
NA	TRBV21-1	NA	TRBJ1-6	TGTGCCAGCAATCTGACAGGGGGCTCGACTTCACCCCTCCACTTT	CASNLTGGSTSPLHF
NA	TRBV19	NA	TRBJ2-5	TGTGCCAGTAGCGCACTTCTCCAAGGGACCCAGTACTTC	CASSALLQGTQYF
NA	TRBV5-6	NA	TRBJ1-1	TGTGCCAGCAGCTTGGATTCTTACACTGAAGCTTTCTTT	CASSLDSYTEAFF
TRBD2	TRBV2	NA	TRBJ2-2	TGTGCCAGCAGTATAGCGGGGGGTACCGGGGAGCTGTTTTTT	CASSIAGGTGELFF
NA	TRBV16	NA	TRBJ1-1	TGTGCCAGCAGCCAATGGGCAGGAGAAGTGAACACTGAAGCTTTCTTT	CASSQWAGEVNTEAFF
NA	TRBV19	NA	TRBJ2-2	TGTGCCAGTAGGTGGGGGTGGGCCGGGGAGCTGTTTTTT	CASRWGWAGELFF
NA	TRBV24-1	NA	TRBJ2-3	TGTGCCACCAGTGAGGGTTCAGAGAGAGGCACAGATACGCAGTATTTT	CATSEGSERGTDTQYF
NA	TRBV15	NA	TRBJ2-7	TGTGCCACCAGGCGGCCCGCGGGCGAGCAGTACTTC	CATRRPAGEQYF
TRBD1	TRBV27	few	TRBJ1-3	TGTGCCAGCAGTTCCTCGGGACAGGGATGGACCGGGGGTGAGACCATATATTTT	CASSSSGQGWTGGETIYF
NA	TRBV6-5	NA	TRBJ1-1	TGTGCCAGCAGTTCAGGTGTTGAAGCTTTCTTT	CASSSGVEAFF
TRBD1	TRBV4-3	NA	TRBJ1-6	TGCGCCAGCAGCCAAGATGACAGGGTTTCACCCCTCCACTTT	CASSQDDRVSPLHF
NA	TRBV12-3/TRBV12-4	NA	TRBJ2-1	TGTGCCAGCAGTTTTCGGGCCAATGAGCAGTTCTTC	CASSFRANEQFF